These 10 T cell receptor beta chains share one sample of origin, sequenced in a study of read filtering for tumor transcriptome and immune sequencing. From roughly 390 ng of RNA, a library with molecular barcoded alpha/delta and beta/gamma adaptors was made. Using its own MiXCR run on the reads, TCRdb lists one record per CDR3 protein. The table records tens of thousands of distinct CDR3 sequences, more than 11% of them present only once. The sequencing input was a population of CD138-negative cells sorted from bone marrow. The receptors originated from a donor at least 40 years old with multiple myeloma.

This clonotype has at least ten counts. The chain's CDR3 is CASSLSRDYNEQFF. For the CDR3, the DNA is TGTGCCAGCAGCTTAAGCCGGGACTACAATGAGCAGTTCTTC. V is TRBV7-3 and J is TRBJ2-1; D is perhaps TRBD2 (5 bases). CDR1 and CDR2 (germline): SGHTA, FQGTGA. Trimming pared 1 base from V and 3 bases from J, leaving 7 bases between. This CDR3 contains 14 residues.

This clonotype has only a few counts. It may be a read error: a sequence one base away is much more abundant. V and J are TRBV7-8 and TRBJ1-6; D is unresolved. Per germline, CDR1 SGHVS and CDR2 FQNEAQ. There are 14 residues in the CDR3. V was shortened by 3 bases and J by 14 bases, with 17 bases between the two germline ends. CDR3 sequence: CASSFSSGTRALHF. The DNA for the CDR3 is TGTGCCAGCAGCTTTTCCAGTGGCACCCGTGCCCTCCACTTT. The variable domain in full, with the rest retrieved from reference TRBV7-8 and TRBJ1-6, is GAGVSQSPRYKVAKRGQDVALRCDPISGHVSLFWYQQALGQGPEFLTYFQNEAQLDKSGLPSDRFFAERPEGSVSTLKIQRTQQEDSAVYLCASSFSSGTRALHFGNGTRLTVT.

In its sample, this clonotype was seen a few times. V is TRBV20-1 and J is TRBJ2-5; 8 bases are a match to TRBD2. V was clipped by 4 bases and J by 2 bases; unmatched bases: 9. Germline-derived CDR1 and CDR2 are DFQATT and SNEGSKA (reference sequence). This CDR3 is built from 15 residues. The CDR3 coding sequence is TGCAGTGCTACTCACTTAGCGGGACGGCAAGAGACCCAGTACTTC. It translates to CSATHLAGRQETQYF.

This clonotype was counted at least ten times. The chain recombines TRBV25-1 with TRBJ2-1; D gene uncertain. Germline CDR1 MGHDK, CDR2 SYGVNS. The length of the CDR3 is 16 residues. The V end was cut by 3 bases, the J end by 0 bases, with 12 bases between. As DNA, the CDR3 is TGTGCCAGCAGTGACGCCAGAGTGAGCTCCTACAATGAGCAGTTCTTC. Translation: CASSDARVSSYNEQFF.

The chain couples TRBV27 to TRBJ2-1; D is perhaps TRBD1 or TRBD2 (5 bases each). Trimming took off 4 bases at V and 8 bases at J, with 18 bases between the two ends. CDR1 and CDR2 (germline): MNHEY, SMNVEV (reference sequence). The CDR3 length is 15 residues. CDR3: CASSSGAGWADEQFF. The CDR3 region has the DNA TGTGCCAGCAGTTCTGGGGCGGGTTGGGCGGATGAGCAGTTCTTC.

This clonotype was seen repeatedly, ten times or more. The chain employs TRBV24-1 and TRBJ1-5; unclear D gene. The CDR3 sequence is 15 residues long. The germline gives CDR1 KGHDR, CDR2 SFDVKD. Trimming removed 3 bases at V and 7 bases at J, with 15 bases between. CDR3 sequence (DNA): TGTGCCACCAGTGATCCGGCGGAGGTTGGGCAGCCCCAGCATTTT. Amino acid sequence: CATSDPAEVGQPQHF.

Ten or more counts support this clonotype. The V and J genes are TRBV6-5 and TRBJ2-2; 9 nucleotides agree with TRBD2. The V gene end was trimmed by 8 bases and the J gene end by 7 bases; junction bases not matched to a gene: 8. This CDR3 is built from 14 residues. Per germline, CDR1 MNHEY and CDR2 SVGAGI. The DNA of the CDR3 is TGTGCCAGCGCGGCGGGAGGGCCAGTCGGGGAGCTGTTTTTT. Translated: CASAAGGPVGELFF.

This chain connects TRBV10-3 to TRBJ2-1; tentative D call: TRBD2 (6 bases). The CDR3 has 11 amino acids. The ends were cut back, 8 bases at V and 8 bases at J, with 10 bases in the middle. CDR1 is ENHRY, CDR2 SYGVKD, per germline. The DNA of the CDR3 is TGTGCCATCTATTCGGGAGATGAGCAGTTCTTC. It yields the protein CAIYSGDEQFF.

This clonotype has at least ten counts. The chain recombines TRBV28 with TRBJ2-7, with 11 bases fitting TRBD2. The V gene end was trimmed by 5 bases and the J gene end by 6 bases; junction bases not matched to a gene: 9. The CDR3 is 15 residues long. In germline, CDR1 is MDHEN, CDR2 SYDVKM. The CDR3 nucleotides read TGTGCCAGCAGTCCCCAGTTAGCGGGAGGGGCCGAGCAGTACTTC. Its protein product is CASSPQLAGGAEQYF.

This clonotype was counted many times. The chain employs TRBV7-2 and TRBJ1-1, with no clear D. Deletions cut 1 base from V and 1 base from J, with 4 bases between. Germline V gene lookup returns CDR1 SGHTA and CDR2 FQGNSA. The CDR3 length is 13 residues. The CDR3, as DNA: TGTGCCAGCAGCTTAGTGGCGAACACTGAAGCTTTCTTT. This gives the protein CASSLVANTEAFF.